These 27 T cell receptor beta chains share one sample of origin, sequenced in a study of T cell repertoires in cytomegalovirus infection. MiXCR was run by TCRdb on the reads, yielding one entry per CDR3 protein. The sample has a few hundred thousand distinct CDR3 sequences, roughly 22% seen once. Sequenced input: CD8+ T cells from PBMCs. The receptors originated from a human donor in good health (CMV status not recorded). Some clones in this sample may be carry-over from other donors' samples.

This clonotype was found many times. The chain recombines TRBV7-2 with TRBJ2-1, with 10 bases lining up with TRBD2. The CDR3 totals 14 residues. Losses at the gene ends were 2 bases for V and 10 bases for J; bases not matched to a gene: 5. CDR1 is SGHTA and CDR2 is FQGNSA in the germline V gene. The CDR3 region has the DNA TGTGCCAGCAGCTTACTAGCGGGGGCGGAAGAGCAGTTCTTC. This codes for CASSLLAGAEEQFF.

As concerns this clonotype: With a much larger clone just one base away, this may be a read error. In DNA, the CDR3 is TGTGCCAGCAGTCCCCTCGGACAGGAGGTGAACACTGAAGCTTTCTTT. Protein: CASSPLGQEVNTEAFF. This chain connects TRBV6-1 to TRBJ1-1; 7 nucleotides agree with TRBD1. V lost 5 bases to trimming and J lost 0 bases; unmatched junction nucleotides: 9. From germline, CDR1 is MNHNS and CDR2 SASEGT. The CDR3 is 16 amino acids.

This clonotype appeared many times. The gene calls are TRBV27 and TRBJ2-3; D gene unclear. The ends were cut back, 6 bases at V and 0 bases at J, with 10 bases in the middle. Germline CDR1 reads MNHEY; CDR2 reads SMNVEV (reference sequence). The CDR3 contains 14 residues. CDR3 in DNA: TGTGCCAGCAGACGGACGGGCAGCACAGATACGCAGTATTTT. Translated: CASRRTGSTDTQYF.

A remark on this clonotype: A read error may explain this, as a much larger clone is one base away. The CDR3 protein is CTSSSLSRLETHEQFF. In DNA form, the CDR3 reads TGTACCAGCAGCTCCCTAAGTCGTCTCGAGACACATGAGCAGTTCTTC. V is TRBV7-8 and J is TRBJ2-1; D not certain. This CDR3 has 16 amino acids. CDR1 and CDR2 (germline): SGHVS, FQNEAQ.

Note on this clonotype: This may be a read error, as it is one base from a much larger clone. The chain is built from TRBV7-9 and TRBJ2-7; D perhaps matches TRBD2 (7 bases). This CDR3 has 18 residues. V dropped 1 base and J dropped 1 base, with 20 bases sitting between them. Looked up from germline, CDR1 is SEHNR and CDR2 is FQNEAQ (reference sequence). CDR3 amino acids: CASSLVQQWGGWSYEQYF. In nucleotides, the CDR3 is TGTGCCAGCAGCTTAGTGCAGCAGTGGGGGGGCTGGTCCTACGAGCAGTACTTC.

This clonotype has just a few counts. The chain employs TRBV7-8 and TRBJ2-7, with 7 bases identical to TRBD1. CDR1 and CDR2 (germline): SGHVS, FQNEAQ. The CDR3 runs 15 residues. Trimming at V came to 5 bases and at J to 4 bases, leaving 11 bases not matched to a gene. The CDR3 nucleotides are TGTGCCAGCAGCCCCTGGACAGGAGACACGTACGAGCAGTACTTC. Translation: CASSPWTGDTYEQYF.

The V and J genes are TRBV29-1 and TRBJ1-1; D might be TRBD1 (5 bases). Trimming stripped 2 bases from V and 0 bases from J, with 13 bases between. CDR3 length equals 15 residues. Germline loops: CDR1 SQVTM, CDR2 ANQGSEA. CDR3 DNA sequence: TGCAGCGTTGAATTAGGGGCGAGCATGAACACTGAAGCTTTCTTT. This translates into CSVELGASMNTEAFF. Looking up the rest from reference TRBV29-1 and TRBJ1-1 gives the full variable domain: SAVISQKPSRDICQRGTSLTIQCQVDSQVTMMFWYRQQPGQSLTLIATANQGSEATYESGFVIDKFPISRPNLTFSTLTVSNMSPEDSSIYLCSVELGASMNTEAFFGQGTRLTVV.

CDR3 region: CASSGGTLSRQPQHF. The CDR3, as DNA: TGTGCCAGTAGTGGGGGGACCCTTAGCCGGCAGCCCCAGCATTTT. The chain links TRBV19 to TRBJ1-5; a possible D gene is TRBD1 (5 bases). CDR1 is LNHDA, CDR2 SQIVND, per germline (reference sequence). The CDR3 sequence is 15 residues long. V was cut by 5 bases and J by 7 bases, with 18 bases left in between.

CDR3 in amino acids: CSASASGGVYNEQFF. The CDR3 coding sequence is TGCAGTGCTAGTGCTAGCGGCGGCGTTTACAATGAGCAGTTCTTC. V usage is TRBV20-1 and J usage is TRBJ2-1; TRBD2 aligns across 7 bases. CDR3 size: 15 residues. CDR1 is DFQATT and CDR2 is SNEGSKA in the germline V gene (reference sequence). The J segment lost 4 bases and the V segment lost 3 bases, leaving 9 bases of the junction unmatched.

This chain joins TRBV6-8 and TRBJ2-7; D may be TRBD1 or TRBD2 (6 bases each). V gave up 2 bases and J gave up 4 bases, with 9 bases separating them. The germline V gene encodes CDR1 MNHGY and CDR2 SAAAGT. The length of the CDR3 is 13 residues. The CDR3 DNA is TGTGCCAGCAGTTACAGGGGGGTATACGAGCAGTACTTC. Its translation is CASSYRGVYEQYF.

There are many counts of this clonotype. V usage is TRBV7-8 and J usage is TRBJ2-7, with D tentatively TRBD1 or TRBD2 (6 bases each). The germline V gene encodes CDR1 SGHVS and CDR2 FQNEAQ. The CDR3 has 15 amino acids. V was trimmed by 1 base and J by 0 bases, leaving 10 bases between them. DNA of the CDR3: TGTGCCAGCAGCTTAGAAGGGGGGATCTCCTACGAGCAGTACTTC. Translation gives CASSLEGGISYEQYF.

This sequence joins TRBV6-2 or TRBV6-3 and TRBJ2-3; D remains unclear. This CDR3 spans 14 amino acids. V shed 6 bases and J shed 3 bases, with 13 bases lying between them. Germline-derived CDR1 and CDR2 are MNHEY and SVGEGT. The CDR3 reads CASSYAGVTDTQYF. CDR3 coding DNA: TGTGCCAGCAGCTACGCTGGGGTTACAGATACGCAGTATTTT.

This clonotype showed up just a few times. V and J are TRBV28 and TRBJ2-4; D possibly uses TRBD1 or TRBD2 (5 bases each). The V and J ends lost 7 bases and 2 bases respectively, with 12 bases between them. Germline V gene sequence: CDR1 MDHEN, CDR2 SYDVKM. The CDR3 has 14 residues. Here the CDR3 reads CASTPSGPKNIQYF. CDR3 DNA: TGTGCCAGCACTCCCTCGGGACCCAAAAACATTCAGTACTTC.

V is TRBV9 and J is TRBJ2-5; D gene ambiguous. V was shortened by 0 bases and J by 1 base, with 7 bases between the two germline ends. Germline lookup yields CDR1 SGDLS and CDR2 YYNGEE. This CDR3 has 14 residues. This chain's CDR3 is CASSVEVFQETQYF. DNA for the CDR3: TGTGCCAGCAGCGTAGAGGTCTTCCAAGAGACCCAGTACTTC.

This clonotype was seen only a few times. V usage is TRBV20-1 and J usage is TRBJ2-4; 10 bases line up with TRBD1. The germline V gene encodes CDR1 DFQATT and CDR2 SNEGSKA (reference sequence). V lost 6 bases to trimming and J lost 9 bases; unmatched junction nucleotides: 11. This CDR3 is built from 14 residues. The CDR3 sequence: CSAGLGTGVSIQYF. The CDR3 DNA reads as TGCAGTGCCGGATTGGGGACAGGGGTGAGCATTCAGTACTTC.

The J gene is TRBJ2-7, the V gene TRBV29-1, with 7 nucleotides matching TRBD1. The germline V gene encodes CDR1 SQVTM and CDR2 ANQGSEA. V lost 5 bases to trimming and J lost 3 bases; unmatched junction nucleotides: 4. This CDR3 is built from 12 residues. The CDR3 region has the DNA TGCAGCGTTCGGGACAGCATCTACGAGCAGTACTTC. Translation gives CSVRDSIYEQYF.

The chain combines TRBV2 with TRBJ2-5; a possible D gene is TRBD2 (6 bases). The CDR3 has 13 amino acids. Germline CDR1 SNHLY, CDR2 FYNNEI. V lost 7 bases and J 5 bases, leaving 14 bases between the germline ends. In DNA form, the CDR3 reads TGTGCCAGCACGGGACTCCCTGGGGAGACCCAGTACTTC. Its protein is CASTGLPGETQYF.

This clonotype was recorded many times. The chain has TRBV7-9 and TRBJ2-1; D is ambiguous. Per germline, CDR1 SEHNR and CDR2 FQNEAQ (reference sequence). V lost 4 bases, J lost 9 bases, and 10 bases lay in between. CDR3 length equals 12 residues. This CDR3 reads CASSSGGAEQFF. The CDR3 DNA is TGTGCCAGCAGCTCGGGCGGCGCTGAGCAGTTCTTC.

This clonotype was seen a handful of times. The chain has TRBV28 and TRBJ2-7; D possibly corresponds to TRBD1 (6 bases). Per germline, CDR1 MDHEN and CDR2 SYDVKM. The CDR3 contains 16 residues. V was pared by 3 bases and J by 0 bases, with 15 bases between. The CDR3, as DNA: TGTGCCAGCAGTTTGAGTTTTCAGGGGAGCTCCTACGAGCAGTACTTC. It codes for CASSLSFQGSSYEQYF.

This clonotype was seen a few times. The CDR3 DNA is TGTGCCAGCAGTTTATCGTGGGACACCAATCAGCCCCAGCATTTT. This encodes CASSLSWDTNQPQHF. The chain links TRBV27 to TRBJ1-5, with D possibly TRBD1 on 6 matching bases. Trimming removed 0 bases from V and 3 bases from J, with 9 bases in between. The CDR3 extends over 15 amino acids. Germline values: CDR1 MNHEY, CDR2 SMNVEV (reference sequence).

The chain employs TRBV7-8 and TRBJ2-7; D is perhaps TRBD1 (5 bases). V was cut by 5 bases and J by 3 bases, with 20 bases left in between. The CDR3 covers 16 residues. Germline CDR1 and CDR2: SGHVS and FQNEAQ. CDR3 nucleotide sequence: TGTGCCAGCAGCGTTGGGGTCAGGGAACCCAACTACGAGCAGTACTTC. It is translated as CASSVGVREPNYEQYF.

V and J are TRBV12-3 or TRBV12-4 and TRBJ2-2; either TRBD1 or TRBD2 may fit D (6 bases each). This CDR3 is built from 16 residues. Deletions cut 5 bases from V and 1 base from J, with 14 bases between. The CDR3 spells CASSPAGQRNTGELFF. For the CDR3, the DNA is TGTGCCAGCAGTCCCGCGGGACAAAGGAACACCGGGGAGCTGTTTTTT.

This clonotype turned up a few times. The rearrangement joins TRBV12-3 or TRBV12-4 to TRBJ2-3; 9 positions agree with TRBD1. The CDR3 has 15 residues. The J segment lost 2 bases and the V segment lost 4 bases, leaving 4 bases of the junction unmatched. The CDR3 bases are TGTGCCAGCAGTTGGACAGGGGTCCCCACAGATACGCAGTATTTT. Amino acid sequence: CASSWTGVPTDTQYF.

This chain links TRBV5-1 with TRBJ2-7; the D gene is possibly TRBD1 (6 bases). V was shortened by 4 bases and J by 3 bases, with 14 bases between the two germline ends. Germline V gene lookup returns CDR1 SGHRS and CDR2 YFSETQ. The CDR3 runs to 14 residues. CDR3 bases: TGCGCCAGCAGCGCCCCGGGACAAGACTACGAGCAGTACTTC. Encoded protein: CASSAPGQDYEQYF.

This clonotype was picked up many times. This rearrangement joins TRBV7-8 to TRBJ2-5; tentative D call: TRBD1 (6 bases). CDR3 size: 14 residues. V was clipped by 5 bases and J by 5 bases, with 15 bases between them. Germline-derived CDR1 and CDR2 are SGHVS and FQNEAQ. The CDR3 spells CASSGYRALETQYF. The CDR3 region has the DNA TGTGCCAGCAGCGGCTACAGGGCTTTGGAGACCCAGTACTTC.

The chain combines TRBV27 with TRBJ1-2; TRBD1 matches at 7 bases. CDR1 is MNHEY and CDR2 is SMNVEV in the germline V gene (reference sequence). J lost 4 bases, V lost 2 bases, and 4 bases had no gene match. This CDR3 region has 14 residues. The DNA for the CDR3 is TGTGCCAGCAGTTTAGGCCCAGGGGGCTATGGCTACACCTTC. Translated: CASSLGPGGYGYTF.

This clonotype showed up many times. Written as DNA, the CDR3 is TGCGCCAGCAGCTTGACAGGGGCGGACACTGAAGCTTTCTTT. The encoded protein is CASSLTGADTEAFF. The J gene is TRBJ1-1, the V gene TRBV4-1, with 8 bases matching TRBD1. The CDR3 is 14 residues long. Germline V lookup: CDR1 MGHRA, CDR2 YSYEKL. V was pared by 5 bases and J by 3 bases, with 5 bases of the junction left unmatched.